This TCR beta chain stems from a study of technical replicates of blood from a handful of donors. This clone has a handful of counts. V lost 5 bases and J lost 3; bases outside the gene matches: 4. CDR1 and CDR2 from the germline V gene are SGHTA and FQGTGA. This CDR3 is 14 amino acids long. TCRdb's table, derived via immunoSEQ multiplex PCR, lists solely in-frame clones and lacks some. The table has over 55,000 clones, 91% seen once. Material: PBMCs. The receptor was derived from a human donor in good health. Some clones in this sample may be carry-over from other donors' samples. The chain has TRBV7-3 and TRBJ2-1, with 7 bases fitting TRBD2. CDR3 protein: CASSPWEGYNEQFF. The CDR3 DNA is TGTGCCAGCAGCCCCTGGGAGGGCTACAATGAGCAGTTCTTC. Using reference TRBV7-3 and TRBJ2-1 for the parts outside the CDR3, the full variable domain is GAGVSQTPSNKVTEKGKYVELRCDPISGHTALYWYRQSLGQGPEFLIYFQGTGAADDSGLPNDRFFAVRPEGSVSTLKIQRTERGDSAVYLCASSPWEGYNEQFFGPGTRLTVL.